Below, one TCR beta chain is given with its context. Trimming took off 2 bases at V and 3 bases at J, with 10 bases between the two ends. CDR1 PRHDT and CDR2 FYEKMQ come from the germline V gene (reference sequence). The CDR3 has 14 amino acids. This sample is part of a study of OX40 agonist ivuxolimab in advanced cancers. Sequencing used immunoSEQ multiplex PCR; TCRdb keeps in-frame clones, though not all of them. This repertoire shows 67,000 or so clones, roughly 89% found once; its top ten account for approximately 3%. The chain joins TRBV13 to TRBJ1-1; unclear D gene. This material consisted of CD4+ or CD8+ T cells sorted from blood, taken in a trial of the OX40 agonist ivuxolimab. This receptor was taken from an adult with an advanced solid tumor such as melanoma, head and neck, liver or kidney cancer. CDR3 sequence: CASSLRAADTEAFF. In nucleotides, the CDR3 is TGTGCCAGCAGCTTACGGGCTGCGGACACTGAAGCTTTCTTT.